This T cell receptor beta chain is from a study of T-cell memory formation after mild COVID-19. Study-wide findings and caveats: Clones contracting day 15 to 85 were balanced CD4/CD8; later expanders leaned CD4+. CD4+ contracting clones were found mainly in CM and EM, and CD8+ ones in EMRA. Researchers found some responding clones in pre-infection memory, a sign that cross-reactive memory joined.

Notes on this clonotype: Its antigen is unknown.

Unmatched junction bases numbered 12, after V lost 4 bases and J lost 0 bases. From germline, CDR1 is SGDLS and CDR2 YYNGEE. This CDR3 has 19 residues. Libraries for TCRalpha and TCRbeta carried sample barcodes and unique molecular identifiers via 5'RACE. TCRdb fed the 5' RACE reads into MiXCR, producing one record per CDR3 protein. The sample consists of about 15,000 distinct CDR3 sequences, around 20% of them appearing once. The sequenced sample consisted of PBMCs or a T cell subset sorted from them (not recorded which). J is TRBJ2-4 and V is TRBV9; the match to TRBD2 covers 11 bases. The sequence was collected from a man aged 18-30 years who had mild COVID-19 (a few samples of this study predate the infection). Cell type and time point are not known. The CDR3 protein is CASSPTSGASLVAKNIQYF. CDR3 nucleotides: TGTGCCAGCAGCCCGACTAGCGGGGCGTCCCTCGTAGCCAAAAACATTCAGTACTTC.